Presented here are 32 T cell receptor beta chains from one specimen sequenced in a study of shared clonotypes between healthy human individuals. Measured with immunoSEQ multiplex PCR; TCRdb has only the in-frame clones, and not every one. The data show some 1.5 million clones, with approximately 98% seen just once and approximately 0.44% held by the top ten. The sample comprised naive CD4+ T cells sorted from blood. Subset of the sample: CD45RA+ positively selected. The receptors here all came from a man aged 25-45 years in good health.

CDR3 amino acids: CASGLDRELYNEQFF. CDR3 DNA: TGTGCCAGCGGGCTGGACAGGGAACTCTACAATGAGCAGTTCTTC. The gene calls are TRBV11-2 and TRBJ2-1, with 8 bases aligning to TRBD1. The V and J ends lost 8 bases and 3 bases, in that order; junction bases with no gene match: 9. Germline values: CDR1 SGHAT, CDR2 FQNNGV. This CDR3 spans 15 amino acids.

V usage is TRBV9 and J usage is TRBJ2-2; TRBD2 aligns across 7 bases. From germline, CDR1 is SGDLS and CDR2 YYNGEE. This CDR3 comprises 17 residues. The trim removed 1 base at V and 1 base at J, leaving 7 bases unmatched. This CDR3 reads CASSVFSGLRNTGELFF. The DNA of the CDR3 is TGTGCCAGCAGCGTATTCTCGGGACTAAGGAACACCGGGGAGCTGTTTTTT.

The genes are TRBV14 and TRBJ2-1; TRBD2 aligns across 10 bases. Germline V lookup: CDR1 SGHDN, CDR2 FVKESK. This CDR3 spans 14 amino acids. Trimming at V came to 1 base and at J to 9 bases, leaving 3 bases not matched to a gene. CDR3 region: CASSQVRTSGEQFF. The CDR3 DNA follows: TGTGCCAGCAGCCAAGTAAGGACTAGCGGTGAGCAGTTCTTC.

The gene calls are TRBV5-8 and TRBJ2-3; D is undetermined. This CDR3 is built from 15 residues. Trimming left V 3 bases short and J 6 bases short, with 17 bases between. Germline V gene sequence: CDR1 SGHTS, CDR2 YDEGEE. The CDR3 here is CASSSRPGSADTQYF. The CDR3 DNA is TGTGCCAGCAGCTCACGGCCCGGCTCGGCGGATACGCAGTATTTT.

The chain recombines TRBV5-1 with TRBJ1-1; D is uncertain. The germline V and J ends were trimmed by 4 bases and 0 bases, with 25 bases remaining between them. CDR3 length equals 19 residues. CDR1 SGHRS and CDR2 YFSETQ come from the germline V gene. The CDR3 spells CASSISLGGWNPMNTEAFF. CDR3 nucleotide sequence: TGCGCCAGCAGCATCAGTTTGGGAGGGTGGAACCCGATGAACACTGAAGCTTTCTTT.

The chain combines TRBV18 with TRBJ1-5; TRBD1 agrees at 7 bases. CDR1 and CDR2 from the germline V gene are KGHSH and LQKENI. V lost 5 bases to trimming and J lost 3 bases; unmatched junction nucleotides: 10. The CDR3 totals 16 residues. The CDR3 sequence is CASSIRAGQVNQPQHF. The CDR3 coding sequence is TGTGCCAGCTCAATCAGAGCCGGACAGGTCAATCAGCCCCAGCATTTT.

V usage is TRBV5-4 and J usage is TRBJ2-7, with TRBD2 matching 12 bases. This CDR3 has 14 residues. The germline CDR1 and CDR2 sequences are SGHNT and YYREEE (reference sequence). J lost 6 bases, V lost 4 bases, and 5 bases had no gene match. CDR3 sequence: CASSPPGLAGEQYF. The CDR3 nucleotides read TGTGCCAGCAGCCCCCCGGGACTAGCGGGCGAGCAGTACTTC.

The J gene is TRBJ2-3, the V gene TRBV29-1; 12 bases map to TRBD2. The CDR3 sequence is 15 residues long. J was trimmed by 2 bases and V by 7 bases; bases with no gene match: 7. Germline loops: CDR1 SQVTM, CDR2 ANQGSEA. The CDR3 region has the DNA TGCAGCGCCGAAGGGACTAGCGGGTTCACAGATACGCAGTATTTT. Protein: CSAEGTSGFTDTQYF.

The rearrangement joins TRBV28 to TRBJ2-1; 10 positions match TRBD2. V lost 7 bases and J lost 5; bases outside the gene matches: 8. The CDR3 runs to 15 residues. Looked up from germline, CDR1 is MDHEN and CDR2 is SYDVKM. The CDR3 bases are TGTGCCAGCAATGGTGGACTAGCGGTCAACAATGAGCAGTTCTTC. It translates to CASNGGLAVNNEQFF.

In this sample, this clone turned up once. This chain joins TRBV28 and TRBJ1-1; possible D gene TRBD1, 5 bases. The germline gives CDR1 MDHEN, CDR2 SYDVKM. The CDR3 is 14 residues long. The V end lost 3 bases, the J end lost 4 bases, and 12 bases lay between the germline ends. The chain's CDR3 is CASSFRGGVTEAFF. The CDR3, as DNA: TGTGCCAGCAGTTTCCGCGGGGGTGTCACTGAAGCTTTCTTT.

The chain combines TRBV5-1 with TRBJ2-5; TRBD2 matches 8 bases. Looked up from germline, CDR1 is SGHRS and CDR2 is YFSETQ. This CDR3 is 16 amino acids long. The V segment lost 2 bases and the J segment 2 bases; nucleotides outside the gene matches: 8. CDR3 in amino acids: CASSFSTSGYQETQYF. In nucleotides, the CDR3 is TGCGCCAGCAGCTTTAGTACTAGCGGATATCAAGAGACCCAGTACTTC.

CDR3 nucleotide sequence: TGTGCCAGCACCCTAGGGGGGAGCTCCTACGAGCAGTACTTC. This gives the protein CASTLGGSSYEQYF. The chain is built from TRBV7-2 and TRBJ2-7; D is tentatively TRBD1 or TRBD2 (6 bases each). CDR3 length: 14 amino acids. The V end lost 7 bases, the J end lost 0 bases, and 13 bases lay between the germline ends. Germline CDR1 SGHTA, CDR2 FQGNSA.

The gene calls are TRBV28 and TRBJ1-5; D is unresolved. Germline V gives CDR1 MDHEN, CDR2 SYDVKM. The CDR3 consists of 13 residues. Trimming took off 5 bases at V and 7 bases at J, with 12 bases between the two ends. The CDR3 DNA is TGTGCCAGCAGTCGTGATGGGAGGCAGCCCCAGCATTTT. The encoded protein is CASSRDGRQPQHF.

The chain uses TRBV19 and TRBJ1-1, with TRBD1 as a possible D gene (5 bases). The CDR3 runs to 14 residues. V lost 3 bases and J lost 3, with 11 bases in between. Germline CDR1 and CDR2: LNHDA and SQIVND (reference sequence). In DNA, the CDR3 is TGTGCCAGTAGTATCGGGACTAGGGACACTGAAGCTTTCTTT. Translated, it gives CASSIGTRDTEAFF.

About this clone: The same CDR3 is also encoded by other DNA sequences in this sample. The genes are TRBV20-1 and TRBJ2-7; D is ambiguous. The CDR3 consists of 10 residues. The germline V gene has CDR1 DFQATT and CDR2 SNEGSKA (reference sequence). The V end lost 2 bases, the J end lost 1 base, and 0 bases lay between the germline ends. DNA for the CDR3: TGCAGTGCTAGATCCTACGAGCAGTACTTC. This gives the protein CSARSYEQYF.

The chain recombines TRBV7-6 with TRBJ2-3; 7 bases are a match to TRBD2. The CDR3 consists of 17 residues. V was pared by 1 base and J by 0 bases, with 7 bases of the junction left unmatched. The germline gives CDR1 SGHVS, CDR2 FNYEAQ. CDR3 in amino acids: CASSLGALAVSTDTQYF. The CDR3, as DNA: TGTGCCAGCAGCTTAGGGGCTCTAGCGGTTAGCACAGATACGCAGTATTTT.

This clone occurred once. V is TRBV7-8 and J is TRBJ2-2, with TRBD1 matching over 10 bases. V shed 0 bases and J 5 bases; nucleotides not matched to a gene: 15. Germline V gives CDR1 SGHVS, CDR2 FQNEAQ. CDR3 length: 20 residues. In DNA form, the CDR3 reads TGTGCCAGCAGCTTAGCCAGGGACAGGGGATGGGGGAGAAATACCGGGGAGCTGTTTTTT. Translated, it gives CASSLARDRGWGRNTGELFF.

The CDR3 bases are TGCGCCAGCAGCCGAGCGGGACAGGGGCTAGAGACCCAGTACTTC. Residues: CASSRAGQGLETQYF. The rearrangement links TRBV5-1 to TRBJ2-5; 10 bases are a match to TRBD1. The germline CDR1 and CDR2 sequences are SGHRS and YFSETQ. After removal of 4 bases from V and 4 bases from J, the junction contained 7 bases not matched to a gene. There are 15 residues in the CDR3.

The chain recombines TRBV5-8 with TRBJ1-1; maybe TRBD1 (5 bases). The germline CDR1 and CDR2 sequences are SGHTS and YDEGEE. CDR3 length equals 15 residues. Trimming took off 4 bases at V and 1 base at J, with 14 bases between the two ends. CDR3 protein: CASSPRVRENTEAFF. The CDR3 coding sequence is TGTGCCAGCAGCCCGCGGGTCAGGGAGAACACTGAAGCTTTCTTT. Full variable domain (missing parts from reference TRBV5-8 and TRBJ1-1): EAGVTQSPTHLIKTRGQQATLRCSPISGHTSVYWYQQALGLGLQFLLWYDEGEERNRGNFPPRFSGRQFPNYSSELNVNALELEDSALYLCASSPRVRENTEAFFGQGTRLTVV.

V usage is TRBV4-3 and J usage is TRBJ2-2; D not certain. Trimming shortened V by 5 bases and J by 5 bases, and 18 bases separated the two germline ends. The CDR3 contains 16 residues. Germline loops: CDR1 LGHNA, CDR2 YSLEER. CDR3 loop: CASSELARRSTGELFF. The CDR3 nucleotides are TGCGCCAGCAGCGAACTGGCTAGGAGAAGTACCGGGGAGCTGTTTTTT.

The chain combines TRBV27 with TRBJ2-2; the D gene is possibly TRBD2 (6 bases). V was pared by 8 bases and J by 7 bases, with 14 bases between. CDR3 size: 13 residues. Germline V lookup: CDR1 MNHEY, CDR2 SMNVEV (reference sequence). The CDR3 sequence: CASGLALNGELFF. DNA of the CDR3: TGTGCCAGCGGTCTAGCGTTAAACGGGGAGCTGTTTTTT.

V usage is TRBV5-8 and J usage is TRBJ2-1; 8 positions agree with TRBD1. Germline V gene lookup returns CDR1 SGHTS and CDR2 YDEGEE. V lost 4 bases, J lost 8 bases, and 11 bases stayed unmatched. The CDR3 extends over 15 amino acids. The CDR3 spells CASSQISGGFDEQFF. DNA of the CDR3: TGTGCCAGCAGCCAAATTTCAGGGGGCTTCGATGAGCAGTTCTTC.

The chain uses TRBV5-4 and TRBJ2-5; 10 bases map to TRBD1. The CDR3 is 14 residues long. With 4 bases clipped from V and 5 bases from J, the junction kept 5 bases outside the gene matches. The germline V gene has CDR1 SGHNT and CDR2 YYREEE (reference sequence). The CDR3 DNA sequence: TGTGCCAGCAGCGGTGTGGACAGGGGGGAGACCCAGTACTTC. It specifies CASSGVDRGETQYF.

This chain joins TRBV5-1 and TRBJ2-2, with 9 bases matching TRBD2. The CDR3 contains 16 residues. V shed 4 bases, J shed 5 bases, and the junction held 9 bases outside the gene matches. Germline V gives CDR1 SGHRS, CDR2 YFSETQ. CDR3 sequence reads: CASSPIAGVNTGELFF. CDR3 in DNA: TGCGCCAGCAGCCCCATAGCGGGAGTAAATACCGGGGAGCTGTTTTTT.

This chain joins TRBV4-3 and TRBJ2-3; TRBD1 might be the D (7 bases). Germline V CDR1 and CDR2: LGHNA, YSLEER. Trimming shortened V by 4 bases and J by 3 bases, and 8 bases separated the two germline ends. This CDR3 comprises 13 residues. DNA of the CDR3: TGCGCCAGCAGCCCAGGGGGGACAGATACGCAGTATTTT. It encodes CASSPGGTDTQYF.

CDR3 sequence reads: CASSLGGHTGELFF. As DNA, the CDR3 is TGTGCCAGCAGCCTGGGGGGGCACACCGGGGAGCTGTTTTTT. The chain links TRBV6-5 to TRBJ2-2, with a weak D call TRBD2 (7 bases). The ends were cut back, 6 bases at V and 3 bases at J, with 11 bases in the middle. There are 14 residues in the CDR3. Per germline, CDR1 MNHEY and CDR2 SVGAGI.

The chain employs TRBV11-2 and TRBJ2-7; D is perhaps TRBD2 (6 bases). The V gene lost 5 bases and the J gene lost 0 bases, with 17 bases spanning the gap. CDR3 length equals 16 residues. Germline V gives CDR1 SGHAT, CDR2 FQNNGV. CDR3 protein: CASSPHALASSYEQYF. The DNA of the CDR3 is TGTGCCAGCAGCCCGCACGCTCTAGCGTCCTCCTACGAGCAGTACTTC.

This chain joins TRBV30 and TRBJ1-2; no definite D call. From germline, CDR1 is GTSNPN and CDR2 SVGIG (reference sequence). V gave up 1 base and J gave up 4 bases, with 13 bases separating them. The CDR3 is 14 amino acids. CDR3 bases: TGTGCCTGGAGTGATCAGGCACGGGGCTATGGCTACACCTTC. Protein sequence: CAWSDQARGYGYTF.

The chain uses TRBV7-9 and TRBJ2-7, with a weak D call TRBD1 (5 bases). V gave up 4 bases and J gave up 0 bases, with 16 bases separating them. The CDR3 runs 16 residues. Germline values: CDR1 SEHNR, CDR2 FQNEAQ (reference sequence). CDR3 sequence reads: CASSYELWGSSYEQYF. CDR3 coding DNA: TGTGCCAGCAGCTATGAATTATGGGGCAGCTCCTACGAGCAGTACTTC.

This chain connects TRBV29-1 to TRBJ1-5, with TRBD1 as a possible D gene (6 bases). Germline V gene lookup returns CDR1 SQVTM and CDR2 ANQGSEA. V shed 4 bases and J shed 5 bases, with 15 bases lying between them. The CDR3 spans 14 residues. Here the CDR3 DNA reads TGCAGCGTTGTAAGCCAGGGGCCGGATCAGCCCCAGCATTTT. Residues: CSVVSQGPDQPQHF.

The J gene is TRBJ1-3, the V gene TRBV2; 7 bases fit TRBD1. The CDR3 consists of 19 residues. With V trimmed by 0 bases and J by 0 bases, 11 bases remained unmatched. CDR1 and CDR2 (germline): SNHLY, FYNNEI. The CDR3 is CASSEAPGQLADSGNTIYF. The CDR3 coding sequence is TGTGCCAGCAGTGAAGCTCCGGGACAGCTTGCGGACTCTGGAAACACCATATATTTT.

The chain couples TRBV10-1 to TRBJ2-1; D unresolved. The length of the CDR3 is 12 residues. Germline loops: CDR1 WNHNN, CDR2 SYGVQD (reference sequence). Trimming removed 10 bases at V and 4 bases at J, with 11 bases between. The CDR3 here is CATGAEYNEQFF. Here the CDR3 DNA reads TGCGCCACAGGAGCCGAGTACAATGAGCAGTTCTTC.